This T cell receptor (beta chain) was documented in a study of CD8 T cells in ankylosing spondylitis. The CDR3 is made up of 13 amino acids. Germline-derived CDR1 and CDR2 are DFQATT and SNEGSKA (reference sequence). V dropped 6 bases and J dropped 4 bases, with 15 bases sitting between them. This clonotype has more than one count but fewer than ten. Its matching antigen is unknown. Overall study findings and caveats: Blood from ankylosing spondylitis patients appeared to carry a characteristic eight-variant TCR beta motif.

Quantitative 5'-RACE with molecular barcodes produced the TCR beta libraries. A single record per CDR3 protein comes from TCRdb applying MiXCR to the 5' RACE reads. The table includes approximately 540,000 distinct CDR3 sequences, roughly 12% detected once. The specimen sequenced was blood, either unsorted or a sorted T cell fraction (not recorded which). The chain uses TRBV20-1 and TRBJ1-1; no clear D. This receptor was obtained from a male donor with ankylosing spondylitis. The CDR3 reads CSAAPFFGTEAFF. Here the CDR3 DNA reads TGCAGTGCAGCCCCCTTTTTTGGCACTGAAGCTTTCTTT.